These 12 T cell receptor beta chains originate from one sample sequenced in a study of blood T cells in healthy people across ages. A sample-barcoded 5' primer and a J-beta primer mix were used in a second PCR of roughly 6 to 11 cycles. TCRdb recomputed calls from the 5' RACE reads with MiXCR, one row per CDR3 protein. The table shows 1.6 million or so distinct CDR3 sequences, with 30% to 40% occurring only once. Sequenced: blood. Receptors were obtained from a woman under 40 in good health.

The J gene is TRBJ2-1, the V gene TRBV10-3, with 9 bases aligning to TRBD2. The CDR3 has 17 amino acids. Germline CDR1 and CDR2: ENHRY and SYGVKD. Trimming at V came to 3 bases and at J to 5 bases, leaving 11 bases not matched to a gene. The CDR3 is CAISEAAGGPLDNEQFF. For the CDR3, the DNA is TGTGCCATCAGTGAAGCGGCGGGAGGGCCACTCGACAATGAGCAGTTCTTC.

The chain uses TRBV11-2 and TRBJ2-5; tentative D call: TRBD2 (6 bases). CDR1 is SGHAT and CDR2 is FQNNGV in the germline V gene. The CDR3 extends over 15 amino acids. The V and J ends lost 5 bases and 5 bases respectively, with 18 bases between them. Here the CDR3 reads CASSQKPGTGETQYF. CDR3 sequence (DNA): TGTGCCAGCAGCCAAAAACCCGGGACTGGGGAGACCCAGTACTTC.

The chain links TRBV20-1 to TRBJ1-4, with 9 bases lining up with TRBD1. V dropped 6 bases and J dropped 8; count of bases not matched to a gene: 7. The CDR3 consists of 13 residues. Germline assignment: CDR1 DFQATT and CDR2 SNEGSKA (reference sequence). As DNA, the CDR3 is TGCAGTGCCGGACAGGGGATTGGGGAAAAACTGTTTTTT. Translating gives CSAGQGIGEKLFF.

Note on this clonotype: A read error may explain this, as a much larger clone is one base away. J is TRBJ2-1 and V is TRBV10-3, with D uncertain. CDR1 is ENHRY and CDR2 is SYGVKD in the germline V gene. The CDR3 sequence is 10 residues long. Trimming took 10 bases from V and 3 from J, leaving 4 bases between them. DNA for the CDR3: TGTGCCACCGGCTACAATGAGCAGTTCTTC. It is translated as CATGYNEQFF.

This clonotype was picked up a small number of times. V gene TRBV6-2 or TRBV6-3 combines with J gene TRBJ2-1; TRBD2 is a possible D gene (5 bases). Trimming shortened V by 7 bases and J by 3 bases, and 19 bases separated the two germline ends. CDR1 is MNHEY and CDR2 is SVGEGT in the germline V gene. The CDR3 length is 16 residues. The CDR3 region has the DNA TGTGCCAGCATCAAAAGTCTGAGCGGAATCTACAATGAGCAGTTCTTC. It is translated as CASIKSLSGIYNEQFF.

The CDR3 DNA reads TGTGCCAGCAGCTTAGCAAAACGGGTCTATGGCTACACCTTC. It encodes CASSLAKRVYGYTF. The V call is TRBV7-2, the J call TRBJ1-2; D gene uncertain. V shed 0 bases and J shed 4 bases, with 9 bases lying between them. CDR1 is SGHTA and CDR2 is FQGNSA in the germline V gene. CDR3 length equals 14 residues.

The rearrangement joins TRBV7-3 to TRBJ1-5; possible D gene TRBD1, 6 bases. The CDR3 sequence is 14 residues long. Trimming shortened V by 1 base and J by 7 bases, and 11 bases separated the two germline ends. Germline V gene data show CDR1 as SGHTA and CDR2 as FQGTGA. CDR3 DNA: TGTGCCAGCAGCTTAAACGGGGGCAGGCAGCCCCAGCATTTT. Translated, it gives CASSLNGGRQPQHF.

CDR3 sequence (DNA): TGTGCCAGCATGATAGGCGGGCCGACTTACAATGAGCAGTTCTTC. Its protein is CASMIGGPTYNEQFF. The V gene is TRBV27, the J gene TRBJ2-1; possible D gene TRBD2, 5 bases. There are 15 residues in the CDR3. Germline V gene lookup returns CDR1 MNHEY and CDR2 SMNVEV (reference sequence). V lost 7 bases and J 4 bases, leaving 17 bases between the germline ends.

This sequence joins TRBV20-1 and TRBJ2-7; D uncertain. The CDR3 has 12 amino acids. Trimming left V 3 bases short and J 3 bases short, with 9 bases between. CDR1 and CDR2 (germline): DFQATT, SNEGSKA (reference sequence). CDR3 region: CSASMGRYEQYF. CDR3 sequence (DNA): TGCAGTGCTAGTATGGGCCGCTACGAGCAGTACTTC.

This clonotype showed up just a few times. V usage is TRBV27 and J usage is TRBJ2-7; TRBD2 aligns across 12 bases. Germline V gene sequence: CDR1 MNHEY, CDR2 SMNVEV (reference sequence). Unmatched junction bases numbered 10, after V lost 5 bases and J lost 2 bases. The CDR3 extends over 17 amino acids. The CDR3 loop reads CASSPLRLAGDPYEQYF. DNA of the CDR3: TGTGCCAGCAGTCCCCTTCGACTAGCGGGAGACCCCTACGAGCAGTACTTC.

This chain joins TRBV20-1 and TRBJ1-5, with D hard to call. This CDR3 is 14 amino acids long. V lost 6 bases and J 2 bases, leaving 14 bases between the germline ends. CDR1 and CDR2 from the germline V gene are DFQATT and SNEGSKA (reference sequence). CDR3 loop: CSARQSGGNQPQHF. CDR3 nucleotides: TGCAGTGCCCGCCAAAGTGGCGGCAATCAGCCCCAGCATTTT.

The V call is TRBV20-1, the J call TRBJ2-1; 11 nucleotides align to TRBD2. Germline V gene lookup returns CDR1 DFQATT and CDR2 SNEGSKA (reference sequence). Trimming removed 0 bases from V and 5 bases from J; junction bases left unmatched: 9. The CDR3 runs to 17 residues. CDR3 DNA sequence: TGCAGTGCTAGAGAACGACTAGCGGGACTCATCAACAATGAGCAGTTCTTC. Amino acids: CSARERLAGLINNEQFF.